This passage covers 7 T cell receptor beta chains from one sample sequenced in a study of T cell repertoires in MIS-A myocarditis. TCRdb keeps only in-frame clones here, not all; method: immunoSEQ multiplex PCR. The sample lists 13,000 to 15,000 clones; just under 75% were seen once. The sequencing sample was made of left ventricle heart tissue obtained at autopsy. The source is a man aged 18 to 30 with fulminant myocarditis from multisystem inflammatory syndrome in adults (MIS-A) after COVID-19.

The chain recombines TRBV5-1 with TRBJ2-7; no clear D gene. This CDR3 region has 14 residues. V was pared by 1 base and J by 4 bases, with 12 bases between. CDR1 and CDR2 (germline): SGHRS, YFSETQ. For the CDR3, the DNA is TGCGCCAGCAGCTTGACAGAATCGGATTACGAGCAGTACTTC. Translating it yields CASSLTESDYEQYF.

V is TRBV29-1 and J is TRBJ1-1; D call uncertain. Trimming removed 4 bases from V and 7 bases from J, with 4 bases in between. Germline CDR1 reads SQVTM; CDR2 reads ANQGSEA. The CDR3 consists of 9 residues. CDR3 residues: CSVGSEAFF. CDR3 bases: TGCAGCGTTGGAAGTGAAGCTTTCTTT.

The V gene is TRBV11-2, the J gene TRBJ2-1, with TRBD2 matching over 11 bases. The germline V gene encodes CDR1 SGHAT and CDR2 FQNNGV. The length of the CDR3 is 13 residues. V lost 8 bases to trimming and J lost 3 bases; unmatched junction nucleotides: 0. CDR3 loop: CASGTSGYNEQFF. DNA of the CDR3: TGTGCCAGCGGGACTAGCGGCTACAATGAGCAGTTCTTC.

This chain links TRBV10-1 with TRBJ2-1; TRBD2 agrees at 7 bases. The CDR3 is 13 amino acids. Germline lookup yields CDR1 WNHNN and CDR2 SYGVQD (reference sequence). The trim removed 0 bases at V and 13 bases at J, leaving 6 bases unmatched. The CDR3 here is CASSESPTSPQFF. In DNA, the CDR3 is TGCGCCAGCAGTGAGTCCCCGACTAGCCCCCAGTTCTTC.

This clone was picked up a small number of times. CDR3 amino acids: CASTAEWDQPQHF. In DNA form, the CDR3 reads TGTGCCAGTACAGCCGAATGGGATCAGCCCCAGCATTTT. The J gene is TRBJ1-5, the V gene TRBV18; D uncertain. V lost 9 bases and J lost 5, with 14 bases in between. CDR3 length: 13 residues. Germline values: CDR1 KGHSH, CDR2 LQKENI.

The chain uses TRBV11-2 and TRBJ2-7; D may match TRBD1 or TRBD2 (5 bases each). CDR1 and CDR2 from the germline V gene are SGHAT and FQNNGV. The CDR3 covers 13 residues. Trimming removed 1 base from V and 6 bases from J, with 10 bases in between. CDR3 amino acids: CASSLGGTGEQYF. Here the CDR3 DNA reads TGTGCCAGCAGCTTAGGGGGGACGGGCGAGCAGTACTTC.

The DNA of the CDR3 is TGTGCCAGTAGTATAGGACTTATTGAAGCTTTCTTT. This gives the protein CASSIGLIEAFF. This chain links TRBV19 with TRBJ1-1; D uncertain. The CDR3 loop spans 12 amino acids. V lost 1 base to trimming and J lost 7 bases, with 7 bases between them. Germline-derived CDR1 and CDR2 are LNHDA and SQIVND (reference sequence). The full variable domain, with the rest looked up from reference TRBV19 and TRBJ1-1, is DGGITQSPKYLFRKEGQNVTLSCEQNLNHDAMYWYRQDPGQGLRLIYYSQIVNDFQKGDIAEGYSVSREKKESFPLTVTSAQKNPTAFYLCASSIGLIEAFFGQGTRLTVV.